Described below is a single T cell receptor beta chain sequence and its context. Its antigen is not identified. The treatment: oral pan-JAK inhibitor, 5-10 mg twice daily. This sample was taken from a study of CD8+ T cells in alopecia areata. Study as a whole: Treated patients took oral tofacitinib at 5 to 10 mg twice daily. Study outcomes and limitations: Sharing of TCRs across patients appeared less clear than in mice, possibly for HLA-related reasons.

Germline V gene sequence: CDR1 SGHTA, CDR2 FQGNSA. The trim removed 4 bases at V and 1 base at J, leaving 0 bases unmatched. CDR3 length: 15 residues. Reverse transcription of extracted RNA yielded cDNA, which provided the sequencing template. Method: immunoSEQ multiplex PCR; TCRdb's copy keeps in-frame clones and lacks some. The sample holds 150,000 to 200,000 clones, roughly 65% seen once. The V call is TRBV7-2, the J call TRBJ2-2; TRBD2 matches at 10 bases. The TCR was taken from a human donor with alopecia areata. The sample consisted of CD4+ T cells sorted from blood, taken at week 4, from a patient treated with tofacitinib. The CDR3 loop reads CASSWTSGNTGELFF. The CDR3 nucleotides read TGTGCCAGCAGCTGGACTAGCGGGAACACCGGGGAGCTGTTTTTT.